The next 14 T cell receptor beta chains were all read from a single sample in a study of shared clonotypes between healthy human individuals. TCRdb's table, derived via immunoSEQ multiplex PCR, lists solely in-frame clones and lacks some. The sample holds 2 million to 2.5 million clones, approximately 94% seen once. The sample was naive CD4+ T cells from PBMCs. The subset is: CD45RA+ positively selected. The receptor source for this set is a man younger than 35 in good health. Some clones in this sample may be carry-over from other donors' samples.

J is TRBJ1-3 and V is TRBV7-2, with unresolved D. The CDR3 is 16 residues long. The germline V gene encodes CDR1 SGHTA and CDR2 FQGNSA. The ends were cut back, 3 bases at V and 1 base at J, with 13 bases in the middle. CDR3 sequence (DNA): TGTGCCAGCAGCTTTGGGCAGGCAATATCTGGAAACACCATATATTTT. Protein sequence: CASSFGQAISGNTIYF.

The chain links TRBV5-1 to TRBJ1-3; D gene unclear. The ends were cut back, 4 bases at V and 1 base at J, with 9 bases in the middle. CDR3 size: 14 residues. Germline CDR1 reads SGHRS; CDR2 reads YFSETQ. The CDR3 nucleotides read TGCGCCAGCAGCCCCGAGGCGTCTGGAAACACCATATATTTT. Translated, it gives CASSPEASGNTIYF. The full variable domain, in which reference TRBV5-1 and TRBJ1-3 provide the parts outside the CDR3, is KAGVTQTPRYLIKTRGQQVTLSCSPISGHRSVSWYQQTPGQGLQFLFEYFSETQRNKGNFPGRFSGRQFSNSRSEMNVSTLELGDSALYLCASSPEASGNTIYFGEGSWLTVV.

This clone was seen more than once but under ten times. The rearrangement joins TRBV18 to TRBJ1-2; D gene uncertain. The V gene's germline CDR1 is KGHSH and CDR2 LQKENI. CDR3 length: 12 amino acids. The V and J ends lost 5 bases and 6 bases respectively, with 10 bases between them. The CDR3 region has the DNA TGTGCCAGCTCAACACGAGAGGATGGCTACACCTTC. This translates into CASSTREDGYTF.

The chain combines TRBV9 with TRBJ2-1, with D perhaps matching TRBD1 (6 bases). CDR1 and CDR2 (germline): SGDLS, YYNGEE. Trimming removed 0 bases at V and 8 bases at J, with 9 bases between. The CDR3 is made up of 13 amino acids. CDR3 loop: CASSVVGAHEQFF. CDR3 bases: TGTGCCAGCAGCGTAGTGGGGGCGCATGAGCAGTTCTTC.

The chain carries TRBV6-5 and TRBJ1-2; no firm D call. Between the trimmed V and J ends, which lost 5 bases and 5 bases, there was a span of 12 bases. Germline V gives CDR1 MNHEY, CDR2 SVGAGI. The length of the CDR3 is 13 residues. CDR3 DNA: TGTGCCAGCAGTCTGGCCCCGGCGTATGGCTACACCTTC. It codes for CASSLAPAYGYTF.

V gene TRBV19 combines with J gene TRBJ2-2, with a tentative D call TRBD2 (6 bases). There are 15 residues in the CDR3. Germline CDR1 and CDR2: LNHDA and SQIVND (reference sequence). With 3 bases removed from V and 1 base from J, the gap between germline ends came to 9 bases. The CDR3: CASSIGGVNTGELFF. The CDR3 DNA sequence: TGTGCCAGTAGTATTGGAGGGGTGAACACCGGGGAGCTGTTTTTT.

The table lists this clone with a few counts. Other DNA sequences in the sample encode the same CDR3. The chain has TRBV4-2 and TRBJ2-5, with a possible D match to TRBD2 (6 bases). The CDR3 is 15 residues long. CDR1 is LGHNA, CDR2 YNFKEQ, per germline. With 3 bases removed from V and 5 bases from J, the gap between germline ends came to 16 bases. CDR3: CASSQSLTREETQYF. CDR3 DNA: TGTGCCAGCAGCCAGAGTTTGACTAGAGAGGAGACCCAGTACTTC.

J is TRBJ1-1 and V is TRBV29-1, with TRBD1 matching 7 bases. Germline loops: CDR1 SQVTM, CDR2 ANQGSEA. V lost 7 bases to trimming and J lost 4 bases; unmatched junction nucleotides: 6. The CDR3 is 12 residues long. The CDR3 nucleotides are TGCAGCGCGAACAGGGGTGGCACTGAAGCTTTCTTT. Translated, it gives CSANRGGTEAFF. The full variable domain, in which reference TRBV29-1 and TRBJ1-1 provide the parts outside the CDR3, is SAVISQKPSRDICQRGTSLTIQCQVDSQVTMMFWYRQQPGQSLTLIATANQGSEATYESGFVIDKFPISRPNLTFSTLTVSNMSPEDSSIYLCSANRGGTEAFFGQGTRLTVV.

This clone was found a few times. Other DNA sequences in the same sample also yield this CDR3. The CDR3 DNA follows: TGCGCCAGCAGCCCGGGACTAGCGGGAAGCACAGATACGCAGTATTTT. Residues: CASSPGLAGSTDTQYF. The rearrangement uses TRBV5-1 and TRBJ2-3, with 13 bases that match TRBD2. V shed 4 bases and J 0 bases; nucleotides not matched to a gene: 2. Germline V gene data show CDR1 as SGHRS and CDR2 as YFSETQ. The CDR3 length is 16 residues.

The rearrangement joins TRBV15 to TRBJ1-3, with unresolved D. Germline V gives CDR1 LNHNV, CDR2 YYDKDF (reference sequence). The CDR3 extends over 15 amino acids. V gave up 1 base and J gave up 0 bases, with 7 bases separating them. The CDR3 loop reads CATSRGWSSGNTIYF. The DNA for the CDR3 is TGTGCCACCAGCAGAGGGTGGAGCTCTGGAAACACCATATATTTT.

To note about this clone: Distinct nucleotide sequences in the sample also encode this CDR3. The chain is built from TRBV9 and TRBJ2-5; 7 nucleotides agree with TRBD1. V shed 0 bases, J shed 5 bases, and the junction held 4 bases outside the gene matches. CDR1 SGDLS and CDR2 YYNGEE come from the germline V gene. The CDR3 runs 14 residues. CDR3 protein: CASSVDRGGETQYF. The CDR3 bases are TGTGCCAGCAGCGTAGACAGGGGCGGTGAGACCCAGTACTTC.

The rearrangement uses TRBV28 and TRBJ1-1; D may be TRBD1 (5 bases). The CDR3 sequence is 14 residues long. From germline, CDR1 is MDHEN and CDR2 SYDVKM. The V end lost 6 bases, the J end lost 1 base, and 12 bases lay between the germline ends. As DNA, the CDR3 is TGTGCCAGCAGCCCCGGGGACTGGAACACTGAAGCTTTCTTT. Translating it yields CASSPGDWNTEAFF.

This rearrangement joins TRBV25-1 to TRBJ2-3; TRBD1 agrees at 9 bases. The V gene's germline CDR1 is MGHDK and CDR2 SYGVNS. The CDR3 totals 18 residues. Losses at the gene ends were 4 bases for V and 3 bases for J; bases not matched to a gene: 14. CDR3 in DNA: TGTGCCAGCAGTGTCCACGTTACAGGGGGCATAGGTACAGATACGCAGTATTTT. This gives the protein CASSVHVTGGIGTDTQYF.

V is TRBV7-2 and J is TRBJ2-5; D not certain. The V and J ends lost 4 bases and 0 bases respectively, with 9 bases between them. The CDR3 spans 14 residues. CDR1 SGHTA and CDR2 FQGNSA come from the germline V gene. The CDR3 loop is CASSSTVNQETQYF. CDR3 sequence (DNA): TGTGCCAGCAGCTCAACAGTGAACCAAGAGACCCAGTACTTC.